This entry concerns a single T cell receptor beta chain. The antigen remains undetermined. This sample is drawn from a study of cytomegalovirus exposure and HLA in healthy donors. Study-level results: Prior analysis indicated that the majority of TCR beta V segments exhibited productivity approximately 87% or approximately 30% of the time.

PCR was performed using 60 Vbeta and 13 Jbeta primers. Here immunoSEQ multiplex PCR was the method, and the copy in TCRdb shows in-frame clones only, minus some. The sample includes more than 110,000 clones, roughly 75% of them seen just once. This CDR3 is built from 14 residues. CDR1 is LNHDA, CDR2 SQIVND, per germline (reference sequence). J gave up 3 bases and V 3 bases, and 4 bases lay outside the gene matches. This sequence was found in a man aged 25-45 years in good health and CMV-seronegative. Material: PBMCs. The genes are TRBV19 and TRBJ1-2; 7 nucleotides agree with TRBD1. The CDR3 sequence: CASSIGQAHYGYTF. Here the CDR3 DNA reads TGTGCCAGTAGTATCGGACAGGCTCACTATGGCTACACCTTC.